Here is one T cell receptor beta chain with its context. Its specificity is not known. The entry originates in a study of human T cells and chemical hapten exposure. Individual cDNA molecules (in the library) carried attached unique molecular identifiers. In the study's own analysis: Per-sample TCR counts ranged from 23,224 to 690,600, median roughly 96,000. TCRdb ran MiXCR on the 5' RACE reads and lists one entry per CDR3 protein. None of the V and J calls come from the authors' own analysis; TCRdb made them. Among approximately 110,000 distinct CDR3 sequences listed, roughly a fifth were seen once. Study outcomes and limitations: DPC sensitization left the count of TCRs above 1 in 1000 unchanged.

Unfractionated whole blood yielded the extracted total RNA. Germline-derived CDR1 and CDR2 are PRHDT and FYEKMQ (reference sequence). The J segment lost 5 bases and the V segment lost 5 bases, leaving 14 bases of the junction unmatched. The CDR3 is 16 residues long. The chain employs TRBV13 and TRBJ2-5; 7 bases match TRBD2. The receptor was isolated from a human donor in good health. Written as DNA, the CDR3 is TGTGCCAGCAGCAGTAAAGGGACTACTGGCGGGGAGACCCAGTACTTC. Translated: CASSSKGTTGGETQYF.